Presented here are 22 T cell receptor beta chains from one specimen sequenced in a study of T cells in Graves' hyperthyroidism and ophthalmopathy. Regions amplified from RNA transcripts were the TCR beta CDR3 regions. First-round RT-PCR targeting the TCR CDR3 was performed with the HTBI primer set. TCRdb re-called the multiplex PCR reads with MiXCR, one entry per CDR3 protein. The sample yields a few hundred thousand distinct CDR3 sequences, just over 45% seen once. What was sequenced was peripheral blood or thyroid tissue (not recorded which). Every receptor here comes from a young woman with Graves' hyperthyroidism.

This clonotype was detected many times. The CDR3 protein is CSVEGATNEKLFF. The CDR3 nucleotides read TGCAGCGTTGAGGGGGCCACTAATGAAAAACTGTTTTTT. The chain carries TRBV29-1 and TRBJ1-4; a weak D match, TRBD1 (6 bases). V shed 3 bases and J shed 2 bases, with 7 bases lying between them. The germline V gene encodes CDR1 SQVTM and CDR2 ANQGSEA. This CDR3 is built from 13 residues.

The genes are TRBV29-1 and TRBJ2-5; D might be TRBD2 (6 bases). The germline V gene encodes CDR1 SQVTM and CDR2 ANQGSEA. V shed 7 bases and J shed 0 bases, with 15 bases lying between them. There are 14 residues in the CDR3. The CDR3 reads CSATTRNHQETQYF. In nucleotides, the CDR3 is TGCAGCGCCACGACTAGAAACCACCAAGAGACCCAGTACTTC.

The table lists this clonotype with a few counts. V and J are TRBV11-2 and TRBJ2-5; D unresolved. CDR1 and CDR2 from the germline V gene are SGHAT and FQNNGV. V lost 0 bases to trimming and J lost 0 bases, with 20 bases between them. The CDR3 has 19 amino acids. The CDR3 bases are TGTGCCAGCAGCTTAGATAAACTCGGACCCTATTGGTACCAAGAGACCCAGTACTTC. This translates into CASSLDKLGPYWYQETQYF.

V is TRBV15 and J is TRBJ1-2; D perhaps matches TRBD1 (6 bases). The CDR3 spans 15 residues. CDR1 and CDR2 from the germline V gene are LNHNV and YYDKDF (reference sequence). V lost 0 bases to trimming and J lost 7 bases, with 15 bases between them. The CDR3 bases are TGTGCCACCAGCAGAGATGAGAACAGGGTGTCTGGCTACACCTTC. Its protein product is CATSRDENRVSGYTF.

There are many counts of this clonotype. The gene calls are TRBV7-8 and TRBJ1-4; TRBD1 aligns across 9 bases. Germline CDR1 is SGHVS and CDR2 is FQNEAQ. Trimming at V came to 6 bases and at J to 8 bases, leaving 10 bases not matched to a gene. The CDR3 loop spans 15 amino acids. The CDR3 here is CASSRTGTGQEKLFF. Written as DNA, the CDR3 is TGTGCCAGCAGTAGGACCGGGACAGGGCAGGAAAAACTGTTTTTT.

This chain uses TRBV24-1 with TRBJ1-1; D not resolved. Germline V gene sequence: CDR1 KGHDR, CDR2 SFDVKD. Between the trimmed V and J ends, which lost 6 bases and 2 bases, there was a span of 12 bases. The CDR3 is made up of 14 amino acids. CDR3 nucleotide sequence: TGTGCCACCAGTTCTGGATATAGCAACACTGAAGCTTTCTTT. Its protein product is CATSSGYSNTEAFF.

The chain links TRBV10-3 to TRBJ1-2; D ambiguous. Germline CDR1 is ENHRY and CDR2 is SYGVKD. This CDR3 is 14 amino acids long. V was shortened by 10 bases and J by 4 bases, with 19 bases between the two germline ends. The CDR3 loop reads CATLNSAGGYGYTF. In nucleotides, the CDR3 is TGTGCCACACTAAACTCAGCGGGAGGCTATGGCTACACCTTC.

This clonotype was seen only a few times. The chain uses TRBV4-1 and TRBJ1-4, with TRBD1 matching over 9 bases. Germline V gene sequence: CDR1 MGHRA, CDR2 YSYEKL. V shed 3 bases and J 5 bases; nucleotides not matched to a gene: 10. CDR3 size: 17 residues. The CDR3 DNA is TGCGCCAGCAGCCATGGCGGACCGGGACAGGGAAATGAAAAACTGTTTTTT. Protein product: CASSHGGPGQGNEKLFF.

This clonotype was observed at least ten times. V gene TRBV6-6 combines with J gene TRBJ1-5; D not resolved. CDR3 length: 14 amino acids. Germline assignment: CDR1 MNHNY and CDR2 SVGAGI (reference sequence). Trimming took 5 bases from V and 2 from J, leaving 10 bases between them. The CDR3 is CASSAYRGNQPQHF. As DNA, the CDR3 is TGTGCCAGCAGTGCGTATAGGGGCAATCAGCCCCAGCATTTT.

This clonotype was seen only once. The rearrangement uses TRBV20-1 and TRBJ2-7; 7 bases agree with TRBD1. V trimming: 8 bases; J trimming: 6 bases; junction bases outside the gene matches: 10. The germline gives CDR1 DFQATT, CDR2 SNEGSKA (reference sequence). The CDR3 contains 12 residues. DNA for the CDR3: TGCAGTTTAGGATCAGGGGGTATCGAGCAGTACTTC. It yields the protein CSLGSGGIEQYF.

This clonotype was seen repeatedly, ten times or more. DNA for the CDR3: TGTGCCAGCAGCCCCGGGGTGTTGTGGACCAGCAATCAGCCCCAGCATTTT. It codes for CASSPGVLWTSNQPQHF. V is TRBV7-2 and J is TRBJ1-5, with D unresolved. The V end was cut by 5 bases, the J end by 1 base, with 18 bases between. Germline-derived CDR1 and CDR2 are SGHTA and FQGNSA. CDR3 length: 17 amino acids.

This clonotype was counted a few times. The V gene is TRBV7-2, the J gene TRBJ2-5, with TRBD2 matching 11 bases. Trimming took 2 bases from V and 1 from J; bases not matched to a gene: 18. Germline V CDR1 and CDR2: SGHTA, FQGNSA. The CDR3 covers 21 residues. The CDR3 DNA reads TGTGCCAGCAGCTTAAGACCCCGGGCTAGCGGGAGGAAGCCCTCCCAAGAGACCCAGTACTTC. It yields the protein CASSLRPRASGRKPSQETQYF.

This clonotype was found many times. The chain carries TRBV4-3 and TRBJ1-2; D uncertain. The CDR3 has 16 amino acids. Germline assignment: CDR1 LGHNA and CDR2 YSLEER. V was trimmed by 0 bases and J by 7 bases, leaving 18 bases between them. CDR3 DNA sequence: TGCGCCAGCAGCCAAGATTCCGTCCCAGGTCCATCTGGCTACACCTTC. Translation gives CASSQDSVPGPSGYTF.

V usage is TRBV2 and J usage is TRBJ2-1; D might be TRBD1 or TRBD2, each matching 5 bases. CDR1 is SNHLY and CDR2 is FYNNEI in the germline V gene. V was trimmed by 5 bases and J by 6 bases, leaving 11 bases between them. The length of the CDR3 is 13 residues. The CDR3: CASSSPGTNEQFF. The DNA for the CDR3 is TGTGCCAGCAGTTCCCCAGGGACCAATGAGCAGTTCTTC.

This clonotype has only a few counts. The CDR3 bases are TGTGCCACCAGTGACCCTCCGTCTGGCAGCGGGACCACAGATACGCAGTATTTT. Encoded protein: CATSDPPSGSGTTDTQYF. This rearrangement joins TRBV24-1 to TRBJ2-3; 7 nucleotides align to TRBD2. The germline V gene encodes CDR1 KGHDR and CDR2 SFDVKD. The CDR3 has 18 residues. J was trimmed by 2 bases and V by 4 bases; bases with no gene match: 14.

In regard to this clonotype: This may arise from a read error, as a much more abundant clone is one base away. The chain is built from TRBV5-1 and TRBJ2-7, with no clear D. CDR1 and CDR2 (germline): SGHRS, YFSETQ. This CDR3 has 13 residues. The V end lost 4 bases, the J end lost 3 bases, and 11 bases lay between the germline ends. As DNA, the CDR3 is TGCGCCAGCAGCATGGCCGCAGGCTACGAGCAGTACTTC. Protein: CASSMAAGYEQYF.

This clonotype occurred many times. This chain connects TRBV7-9 to TRBJ1-4; weak D call: TRBD1 (5 bases). Germline V gene lookup returns CDR1 SEHNR and CDR2 FQNEAQ (reference sequence). Trimming removed 4 bases at V and 7 bases at J, with 10 bases between. This CDR3 has 13 residues. The CDR3 sequence is CASSWDGIEKLFF. CDR3 bases: TGTGCCAGCAGCTGGGACGGAATTGAAAAACTGTTTTTT.

This clonotype has a count of ten or more. The CDR3 loop is CASSGPRGRVWSYTF. The CDR3, as DNA: TGTGCCAGCAGCGGCCCCCGTGGCAGGGTTTGGAGCTACACCTTC. The chain couples TRBV9 to TRBJ1-2; possible D gene TRBD1, 5 bases. Germline values: CDR1 SGDLS, CDR2 YYNGEE. The length of the CDR3 is 15 residues. Trimming removed 3 bases from V and 9 bases from J, with 21 bases in between.

V and J are TRBV20-1 and TRBJ2-5; 7 bases are a match to TRBD2. This CDR3 is built from 14 residues. V dropped 2 bases and J dropped 4; count of bases not matched to a gene: 7. In germline, CDR1 is DFQATT, CDR2 SNEGSKA (reference sequence). CDR3 sequence: CSARMGGPGETQYF. CDR3 DNA: TGCAGTGCTAGAATGGGAGGGCCAGGAGAGACCCAGTACTTC.

About this clonotype: At one end the junction does not follow the germline gene, possibly because of a read error. The rearrangement links TRBV29-1 to TRBJ2-7; the D gene is possibly TRBD1 (6 bases). Germline V gene sequence: CDR1 SQVTM, CDR2 ANQGSEA. This CDR3 region has 13 residues. CDR3 nucleotide sequence: TGCAGCGTGGCCACGGACAGTACCTACAAGCAGTACTTC. It encodes CSVATDSTYKQYF.

V usage is TRBV7-8 and J usage is TRBJ2-3, with 9 bases identical to TRBD2. After removal of 6 bases from V and 5 bases from J, the junction contained 9 bases not matched to a gene. CDR1 is SGHVS and CDR2 is FQNEAQ in the germline V gene. The CDR3 loop spans 15 amino acids. CDR3 amino acids: CASSLPAGGGDTQYF. The CDR3 DNA reads TGTGCCAGCAGTTTACCAGCGGGAGGAGGAGATACGCAGTATTTT. Combining the CDR3 with reference TRBV7-8 and TRBJ2-3 gives the whole variable domain GAGVSQSPRYKVAKRGQDVALRCDPISGHVSLFWYQQALGQGPEFLTYFQNEAQLDKSGLPSDRFFAERPEGSVSTLKIQRTQQEDSAVYLCASSLPAGGGDTQYFGPGTRLTVL.

This clonotype was observed many times. Mismatch with germline at one junction end may stem from a read error. The rearrangement uses TRBV7-2 and TRBJ1-1; a weak D match, TRBD1 (5 bases). The V gene's germline CDR1 is SGHTA and CDR2 FQGNSA. This CDR3 is built from 14 residues. The CDR3 here is CASSLVQGNTEAFF. The CDR3 DNA reads as TGTGCCAGCAGTTTAGTCCAGGGGAACACTGAAGCTTTCTTT.